By sample fraction, the clone carrying this T cell receptor beta chain is medium-sized. Its antigen is unknown. This entry is derived from a study of beta chain features in type 1 diabetes. Study-level findings and limits: Researchers report that Type 1 diabetes patients had moderately but significantly shorter TCRB CDR3s across all four CD4+ subsets.

There was one heparinised blood draw per donor, averaging about 110 mL. Sorted populations were all over 98% pure. The isolated RNA, all of it, was reverse transcribed, so expressed TCRB transcripts were what got sequenced. Here immunoSEQ multiplex PCR was the method, and the copy in TCRdb shows in-frame clones only, minus some. The sample shows over 120,000 clones, about 13% of them seen only once. The V and J ends lost 5 bases and 4 bases respectively, with 14 bases between them. Germline V gives CDR1 LNHDA, CDR2 SQIVND (reference sequence). This CDR3 region has 14 residues. The sample comprised central memory CD4+ T cells from blood. The receptor's source is a man younger than 35 with type 1 diabetes. This chain connects TRBV19 to TRBJ1-1; D remains ambiguous. The CDR3 loop is CASSGSGLSTEAFF. CDR3 nucleotides: TGTGCCAGTAGTGGGAGCGGGTTAAGCACTGAAGCTTTCTTT.